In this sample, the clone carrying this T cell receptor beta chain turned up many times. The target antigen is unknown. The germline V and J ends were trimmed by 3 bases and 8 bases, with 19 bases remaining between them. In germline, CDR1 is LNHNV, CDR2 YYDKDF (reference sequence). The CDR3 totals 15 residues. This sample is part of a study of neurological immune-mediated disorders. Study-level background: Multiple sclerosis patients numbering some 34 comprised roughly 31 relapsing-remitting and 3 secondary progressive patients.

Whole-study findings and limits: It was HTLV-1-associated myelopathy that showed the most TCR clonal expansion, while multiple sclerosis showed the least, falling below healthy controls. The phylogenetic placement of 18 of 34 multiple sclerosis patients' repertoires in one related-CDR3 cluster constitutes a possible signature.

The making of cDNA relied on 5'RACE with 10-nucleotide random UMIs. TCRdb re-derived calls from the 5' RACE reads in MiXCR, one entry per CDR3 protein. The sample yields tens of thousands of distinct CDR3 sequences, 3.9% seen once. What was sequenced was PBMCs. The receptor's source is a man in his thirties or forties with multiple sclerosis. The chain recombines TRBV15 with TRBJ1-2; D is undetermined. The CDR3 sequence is CATSRNTAYYEGYTF. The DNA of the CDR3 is TGTGCCACCAGCAGGAATACTGCCTACTATGAGGGCTACACCTTC. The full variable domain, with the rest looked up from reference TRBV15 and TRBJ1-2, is DAMVIQNPRYQVTQFGKPVTLSCSQTLNHNVMYWYQQKSSQAPKLLFHYYDKDFNNEADTPDNFQSRRPNTSFCFLDIRSPGLGDTAMYLCATSRNTAYYEGYTFGSGTRLTVV.